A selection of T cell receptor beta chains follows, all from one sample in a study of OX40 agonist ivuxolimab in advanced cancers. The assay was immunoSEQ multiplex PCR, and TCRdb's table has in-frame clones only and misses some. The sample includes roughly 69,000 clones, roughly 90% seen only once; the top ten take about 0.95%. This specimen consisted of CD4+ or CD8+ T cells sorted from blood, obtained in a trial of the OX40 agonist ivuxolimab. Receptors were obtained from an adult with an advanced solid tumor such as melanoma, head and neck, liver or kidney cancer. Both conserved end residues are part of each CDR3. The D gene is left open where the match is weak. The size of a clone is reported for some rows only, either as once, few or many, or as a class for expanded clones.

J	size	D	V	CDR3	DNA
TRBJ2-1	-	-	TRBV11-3	CASSLAEANEQFF	TGTGCCAGCAGCTTAGCCGAGGCGAATGAGCAGTTCTTC
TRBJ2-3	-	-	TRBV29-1	CSAGDFPGQYF	TGCAGCGCCGGTGATTTTCCGGGGCAGTATTTT
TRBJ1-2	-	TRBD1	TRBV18	CASSPGQGQDGYTF	TGTGCCAGCTCGCCTGGACAGGGGCAAGACGGCTACACCTTC
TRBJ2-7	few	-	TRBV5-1	CASKLGTLLKGEQYF	TGCGCCAGCAAATTGGGGACCCTCCTCAAGGGCGAGCAGTACTTC
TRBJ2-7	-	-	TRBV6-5	CASIGQGTEQYF	TGTGCCAGCATTGGTCAGGGGACCGAGCAGTACTTC
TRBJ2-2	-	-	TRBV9	CASSGPSRALDTGELFF	TGTGCCAGCAGCGGACCCTCACGGGCTTTAGACACCGGGGAGCTGTTTTTT
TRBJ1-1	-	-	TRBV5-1	CASSLGNIGGISWKTEAFF	TGCGCCAGCAGCTTGGGGAATATAGGGGGGATCTCGTGGAAGACTGAGGCTTTCTTT
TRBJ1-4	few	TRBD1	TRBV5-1	CASRRDSSNEKLFF	TGCGCCAGCAGACGGGACAGTTCCAATGAAAAACTGTTTTTT
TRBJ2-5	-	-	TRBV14	CASSQDVNSIQETQYF	TGTGCCAGCAGCCAAGATGTTAATTCAATTCAAGAGACCCAGTACTTC
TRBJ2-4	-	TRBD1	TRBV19	CASSVRQGGQNIQYF	TGTGCCAGTAGTGTCAGACAGGGTGGGCAAAACATTCAGTACTTC
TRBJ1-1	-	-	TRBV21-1	CASSKRDEENTEAFF	TGTGCCAGCAGCAAACGAGATGAGGAAAACACTGAAGCTTTCTTT
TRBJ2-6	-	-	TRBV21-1	CASSNLESGNLSGANVLTF	TGTGCCAGCAGCAATCTGGAGTCCGGGAACCTCTCTGGGGCCAACGTCCTGACTTTC
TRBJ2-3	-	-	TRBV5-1	CASSLDSGGVPDTQYF	TGCGCCAGCAGCTTGGATTCTGGCGGGGTTCCAGATACGCAGTATTTT
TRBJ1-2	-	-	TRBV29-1	CSVETTSGGYGYTF	TGCAGCGTTGAGACAACGAGTGGCGGTTATGGCTACACCTTC
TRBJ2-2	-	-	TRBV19	CASSIRAGELFF	TGTGCCAGTAGTATTCGGGCCGGGGAGCTGTTTTTT
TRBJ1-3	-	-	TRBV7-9	CASSPYREWTSGNTIYF	TGTGCCAGCAGCCCCTACAGGGAGTGGACTTCTGGAAACACCATATATTTT
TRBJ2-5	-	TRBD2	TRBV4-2	CASSHGTSGAEETQYF	TGTGCCAGCAGCCATGGGACTAGCGGGGCCGAAGAGACCCAGTACTTC
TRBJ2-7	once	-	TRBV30	CAWAPGLPYEQYF	TGTGCCTGGGCCCCTGGACTCCCCTACGAGCAGTACTTC
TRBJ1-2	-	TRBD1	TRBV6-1	CASSESSGGGGYTF	TGTGCCAGCAGTGAGAGTTCAGGGGGAGGCGGCTACACCTTC
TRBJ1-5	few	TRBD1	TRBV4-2	CASSLTGDNQPQHF	TGTGCCAGCAGTCTGACAGGGGACAATCAGCCCCAGCATTTT
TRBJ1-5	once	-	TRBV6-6	CASSYGVYEQPQHF	TGTGCCAGCAGTTACGGGGTGTATGAACAGCCCCAGCATTTT
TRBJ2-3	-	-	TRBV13	CASSLGPPSSPPDTQYF	TGTGCCAGCAGCTTAGGGCCCCCGAGTAGCCCCCCAGATACGCAGTATTTT
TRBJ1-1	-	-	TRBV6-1	CASSEARSTEAFF	TGTGCCAGCAGTGAAGCGAGAAGCACTGAAGCTTTCTTT
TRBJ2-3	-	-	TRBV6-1	CASSEGGGTDTQYF	TGTGCCAGCAGTGAGGGAGGGGGAACAGATACGCAGTATTTT
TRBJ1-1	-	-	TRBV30	CAWDRPDFDTEAFF	TGTGCCTGGGATCGACCGGATTTTGACACTGAAGCTTTCTTT
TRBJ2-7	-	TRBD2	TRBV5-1	CASSLSGVSYEQYF	TGCGCCAGCAGCTTAAGCGGGGTCTCCTACGAGCAGTACTTC
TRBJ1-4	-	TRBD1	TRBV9	CASSVSGTGGEKLFF	TGTGCCAGCAGCGTAAGCGGGACAGGGGGTGAAAAACTGTTTTTT
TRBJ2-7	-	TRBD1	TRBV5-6	CASSLWRGQVNYEQYF	TGTGCCAGCAGCCTCTGGAGAGGACAGGTCAACTACGAGCAGTACTTC
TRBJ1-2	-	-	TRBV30	CAWSAGMGYTF	TGTGCCTGGAGCGCCGGTATGGGCTACACCTTC
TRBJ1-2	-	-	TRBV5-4	CASSPRGEDGYTF	TGTGCCAGCAGCCCCCGGGGGGAGGATGGCTACACCTTC
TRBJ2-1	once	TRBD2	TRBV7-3	CASSFSGSGSYNEQFF	TGTGCCAGCAGCTTTAGCGGGAGTGGCTCCTACAATGAGCAGTTCTTC
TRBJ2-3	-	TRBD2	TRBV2	CASRTSGRDTQYF	TGTGCCAGCAGGACTAGCGGGAGAGATACGCAGTATTTT
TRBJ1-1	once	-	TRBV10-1	CASSEGRVISEAFF	TGCGCCAGCAGTGAGGGCCGTGTGATTTCTGAAGCTTTCTTT
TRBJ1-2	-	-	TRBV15	CATSRATLGYTF	TGTGCCACCAGCAGAGCAACACTTGGCTACACCTTC
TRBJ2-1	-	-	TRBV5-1	CASSFRGAAYNEQFF	TGCGCCAGCAGCTTTAGGGGGGCCGCCTACAATGAGCAGTTCTTC
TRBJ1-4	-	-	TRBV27	CASSPREGEKLFF	TGTGCCAGCAGCCCCAGGGAAGGAGAAAAACTGTTTTTT
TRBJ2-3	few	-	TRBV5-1	CASSLSGSSTDTQYF	TGCGCCAGCAGCTTGTCAGGGTCTAGCACAGATACGCAGTATTTT
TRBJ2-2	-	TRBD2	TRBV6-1	CASSGLAGDTGELFF	TGTGCCAGCAGTGGACTAGCGGGGGACACCGGGGAGCTGTTTTTT
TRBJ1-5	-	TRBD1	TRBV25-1	CASSGATGTGGNQPQHF	TGTGCCAGCAGTGGGGCCACCGGGACAGGGGGCAATCAGCCCCAGCATTTT
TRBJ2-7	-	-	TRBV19	CASSLQKGLSGEQYF	TGTGCCAGTAGTCTTCAAAAGGGGCTTAGCGGTGAGCAGTACTTC
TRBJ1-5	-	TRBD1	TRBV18	CASSPGQGRQPQHF	TGTGCCAGCTCACCAGGACAGGGGCGCCAGCCCCAGCATTTT
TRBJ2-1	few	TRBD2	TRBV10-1	CASSESRSSGRDNEQFF	TGCGCCAGCAGTGAGTCGAGGTCTAGCGGGAGGGACAATGAGCAGTTCTTC
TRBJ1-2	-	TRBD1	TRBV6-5	CASSPQTGNYGYTF	TGTGCCAGCAGTCCGCAGACAGGGAACTATGGCTACACCTTC
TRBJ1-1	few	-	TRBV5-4	CASSLPGDTEAFF	TGTGCCAGCAGCTTGCCAGGGGACACTGAAGCTTTCTTT
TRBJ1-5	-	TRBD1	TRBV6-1	CASRWTGDQPQHF	TGTGCCAGCAGATGGACAGGCGATCAGCCCCAGCATTTT
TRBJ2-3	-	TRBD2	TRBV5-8	CASSLLLAGTDTQYF	TGTGCCAGCAGCTTGCTGTTAGCGGGTACAGATACGCAGTATTTT
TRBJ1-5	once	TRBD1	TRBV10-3	CAISESSRQGGKPQHF	TGTGCCATCAGTGAGTCGAGTAGGCAGGGGGGGAAGCCCCAGCATTTT
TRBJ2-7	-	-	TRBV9	CASSVGEGSAYEQYF	TGTGCCAGCAGCGTAGGCGAAGGATCGGCCTACGAGCAGTACTTC
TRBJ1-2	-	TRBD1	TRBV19	CASSTSDRANGYTF	TGTGCCAGTAGTACCTCCGACAGGGCGAATGGCTACACCTTC
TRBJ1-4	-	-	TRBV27	CASSFSTSRNEKLFF	TGTGCCAGCAGTTTCAGTACCTCTAGGAATGAAAAACTGTTTTTT
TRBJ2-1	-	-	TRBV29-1	CSVGGRIPNNEQFF	TGCAGCGTCGGTGGACGGATCCCCAACAATGAGCAGTTCTTC
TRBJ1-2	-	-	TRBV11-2	CASSSPGPGTNYGYTF	TGTGCCAGCAGCTCCCCCGGCCCCGGGACGAACTATGGCTACACCTTC
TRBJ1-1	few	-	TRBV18	CASSATENTEAFF	TGTGCCAGCTCAGCTACAGAGAACACTGAAGCTTTCTTT
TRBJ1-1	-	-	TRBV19	CASSSQWGTEAFF	TGTGCCAGTAGTTCCCAATGGGGCACTGAAGCTTTCTTT
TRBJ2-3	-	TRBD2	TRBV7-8	CASSLSVAGGTDTQYF	TGTGCCAGCAGCTTATCCGTAGCGGGGGGCACAGATACGCAGTATTTT
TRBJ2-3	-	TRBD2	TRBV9	CASNLASGRAGTDTQYF	TGTGCCAGCAACTTGGCCAGCGGGAGGGCCGGCACAGATACGCAGTATTTT
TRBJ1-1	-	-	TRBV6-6	CASSYLEGGAEAFF	TGTGCCAGCAGTTACCTGGAGGGTGGGGCCGAAGCTTTCTTT
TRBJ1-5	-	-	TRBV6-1	CASSGGRRTDVSNQPQHF	TGTGCCAGCAGTGGTGGACGGAGGACAGACGTTAGCAATCAGCCCCAGCATTTT
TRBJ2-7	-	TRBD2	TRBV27	CASSLAGGPNGEQYF	TGTGCCAGCAGTTTAGCGGGAGGCCCCAATGGCGAGCAGTACTTC